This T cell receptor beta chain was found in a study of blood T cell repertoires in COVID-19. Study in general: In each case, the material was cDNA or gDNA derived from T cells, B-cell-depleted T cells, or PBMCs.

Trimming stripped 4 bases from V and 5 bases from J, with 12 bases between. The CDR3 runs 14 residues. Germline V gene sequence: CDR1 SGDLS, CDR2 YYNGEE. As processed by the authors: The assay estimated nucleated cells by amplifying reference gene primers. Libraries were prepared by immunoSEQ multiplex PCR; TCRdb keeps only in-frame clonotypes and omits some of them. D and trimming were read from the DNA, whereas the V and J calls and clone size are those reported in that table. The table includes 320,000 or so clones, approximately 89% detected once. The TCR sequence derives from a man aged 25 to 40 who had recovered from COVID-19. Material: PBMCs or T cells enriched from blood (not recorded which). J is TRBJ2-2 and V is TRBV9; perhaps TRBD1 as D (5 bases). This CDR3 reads CASSTQTVTGELFF. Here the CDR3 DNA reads TGTGCCAGCAGCACCCAGACAGTTACCGGGGAGCTGTTTTTT.